This record concerns one TCR beta chain sequence. The data were taken from a study of cytomegalovirus exposure and HLA in healthy donors. Germline V gene sequence: CDR1 SGHAT, CDR2 FQNNGV. V lost 1 base to trimming and J lost 3 bases, with 9 bases between them. The CDR3 loop spans 14 amino acids. Primers included in the PCR were 60 Vbeta and 13 Jbeta primers. Here immunoSEQ multiplex PCR was the method, and the copy in TCRdb shows in-frame clones only, minus some. The repertoire consists of about 180,000 clones, with 70% to 80% occurring once and the leading ten covering roughly 1.5%. This receptor was taken from a man aged 18-30 years in good health and CMV-seronegative. Sequencing was performed on PBMCs. This sequence joins TRBV11-2 and TRBJ2-5; possible D gene TRBD2, 5 bases. In DNA, the CDR3 is TGTGCCAGCAGCTTAGCTTTGAGGGAAGAGACCCAGTACTTC. Translating gives CASSLALREETQYF.